This TCR beta chain emerged from a study of response to subunit inactivated influenza vaccine. TCRdb ran MiXCR on the RT-PCR reads and lists one entry per CDR3 protein. The table shows 500,000 to 650,000 distinct CDR3 sequences, with about 8% occurring only once. This clonotype was seen a few times. The clonotype originates from a man between 50 and 75 years old who received an inactivated influenza vaccine. The sample in question was PBMCs from blood, obtained 23 to 25 months after vaccination.

The CDR3 loop reads CSVEVLVTSTDTQYF. In nucleotides, the CDR3 is TGCAGCGTTGAAGTGTTAGTTACTAGCACAGATACGCAGTATTTT. This sequence joins TRBV29-1 and TRBJ2-3; D is undetermined. This CDR3 has 15 residues. V lost 1 base and J 0 bases, leaving 11 bases between the germline ends. CDR1 and CDR2 (germline): SQVTM, ANQGSEA.